This T cell receptor (beta chain) was retrieved from a study of yellow fever vaccine responses in identical twins. Study-wide findings and caveats: Twins showed a vaccine T cell response that reportedly seemed partly convergent, partly personalized.

As concerns this clonotype: The antigen is unknown.

TCRdb passed the RT-PCR reads through MiXCR, listing each CDR3 protein once. Counted here are 2,000 to 2,500 distinct CDR3 sequences, 8.7% occurring once; the ten biggest clones make up under 5.5%. Germline lookup yields CDR1 MDHEN and CDR2 SYDVKM. V lost 6 bases and J lost 0, with 6 bases in between. The length of the CDR3 is 12 residues. This sequence originates from a woman aged 18-29 years who received the yellow fever vaccine. The gene calls are TRBV28 and TRBJ2-7; D is unclear. Here the sequenced sample was T cells from blood (PBMCs), unsorted or a sorted subset (not recorded which), taken about 2 years after vaccination. CDR3 residues: CASSADSYEQYF. For the CDR3, the DNA is TGTGCCAGCAGCGCAGACTCCTACGAGCAGTACTTC.